This T cell receptor (beta chain) appears in the sequencing data of a study of CXCR3-negative and CXCR3-positive naive CD8 T cells. Study-wide results and caveats: Memory, not naive, CXCR3-negative and CXCR3-positive cells differed in TRBV-TRBJ usage.

cDNA libraries for TRB were generated by 5' RACE incorporating UMI labels. TCRdb processed the 5' RACE reads again and assigns one entry to each CDR3 protein, with no DNA. The sample totals 100,000 to 150,000 distinct CDR3 sequences. The germline V gene has CDR1 SQVTM and CDR2 ANQGSEA. The length of the CDR3 is 15 residues. Note on this clonotype: No antigen is known for it.

The source is a human donor in good health. Some clones in this sample may be carry-over from other donors' samples. The genes are TRBV29-1 and TRBJ2-3; TCRdb picks TRBD1, but there is no DNA to check that call. Sample: naive CXCR3- CD8+ T cells from blood. Stated subset: CD45RO-CCR7+CD27+CD95- naive CD8+ T cells lacking CXCR3 (TNR3-). The CDR3 loop reads CSVDDRGLSSDTQYF.